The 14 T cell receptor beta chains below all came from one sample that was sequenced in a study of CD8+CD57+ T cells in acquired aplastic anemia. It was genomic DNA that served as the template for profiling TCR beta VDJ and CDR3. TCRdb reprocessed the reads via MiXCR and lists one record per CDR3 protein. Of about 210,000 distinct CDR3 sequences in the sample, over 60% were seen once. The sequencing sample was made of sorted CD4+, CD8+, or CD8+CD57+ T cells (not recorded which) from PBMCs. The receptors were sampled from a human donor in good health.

The CDR3 protein is CASSQVPNTEAFF. The CDR3 nucleotides are TGCGCCAGCAGTCAGGTTCCGAACACTGAAGCTTTCTTT. The chain recombines TRBV10-2 with TRBJ1-1; D is uncertain. Per the germline V gene, CDR1 is WSHSY and CDR2 is SAAADI. With 5 bases removed from V and 1 base from J, the gap between germline ends came to 8 bases. The CDR3 runs 13 residues.

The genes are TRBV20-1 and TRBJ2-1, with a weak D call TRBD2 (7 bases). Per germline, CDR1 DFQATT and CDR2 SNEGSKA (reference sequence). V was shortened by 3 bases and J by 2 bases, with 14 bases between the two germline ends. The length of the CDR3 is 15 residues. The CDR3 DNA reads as TGCAGTGCTAGGTTCCAAGGGGGGGCCTACAATGAGCAGTTCTTC. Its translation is CSARFQGGAYNEQFF.

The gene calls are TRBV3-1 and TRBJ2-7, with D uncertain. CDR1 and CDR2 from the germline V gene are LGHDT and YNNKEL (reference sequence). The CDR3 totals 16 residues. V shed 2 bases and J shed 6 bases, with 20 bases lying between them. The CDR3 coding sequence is TGTGCCAGCAGCCAATTGGGTGGAGCACTTATGGGCGAGCAGTACTTC. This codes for CASSQLGGALMGEQYF.

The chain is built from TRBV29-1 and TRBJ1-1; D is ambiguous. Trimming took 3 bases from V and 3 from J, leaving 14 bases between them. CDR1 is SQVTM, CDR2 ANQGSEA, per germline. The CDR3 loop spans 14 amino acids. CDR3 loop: CSVDPHGKDTEAFF. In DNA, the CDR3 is TGCAGCGTTGATCCCCATGGTAAGGACACTGAAGCTTTCTTT.

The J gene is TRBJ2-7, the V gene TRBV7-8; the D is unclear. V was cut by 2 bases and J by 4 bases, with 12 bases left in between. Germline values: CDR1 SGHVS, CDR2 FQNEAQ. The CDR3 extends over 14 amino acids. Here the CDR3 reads CASSLSVQRYEQYF. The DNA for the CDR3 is TGTGCCAGCAGCTTAAGTGTCCAACGTTACGAGCAGTACTTC. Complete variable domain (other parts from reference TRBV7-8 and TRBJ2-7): GAGVSQSPRYKVAKRGQDVALRCDPISGHVSLFWYQQALGQGPEFLTYFQNEAQLDKSGLPSDRFFAERPEGSVSTLKIQRTQQEDSAVYLCASSLSVQRYEQYFGPGTRLTVT.

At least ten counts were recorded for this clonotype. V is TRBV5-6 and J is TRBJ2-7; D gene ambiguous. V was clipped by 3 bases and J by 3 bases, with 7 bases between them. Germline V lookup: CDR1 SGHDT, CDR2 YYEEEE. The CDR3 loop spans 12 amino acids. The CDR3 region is CASSSRHYEQYF. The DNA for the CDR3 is TGTGCCAGCAGCTCCCGGCACTACGAGCAGTACTTC.

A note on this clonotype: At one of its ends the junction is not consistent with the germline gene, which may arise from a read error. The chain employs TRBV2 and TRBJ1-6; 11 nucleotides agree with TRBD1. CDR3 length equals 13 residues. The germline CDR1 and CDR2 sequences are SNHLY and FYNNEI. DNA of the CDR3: TGTGCCAGCATGGGACAGGGGGGTTCACCACTCCACTTT. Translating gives CASMGQGGSPLHF.

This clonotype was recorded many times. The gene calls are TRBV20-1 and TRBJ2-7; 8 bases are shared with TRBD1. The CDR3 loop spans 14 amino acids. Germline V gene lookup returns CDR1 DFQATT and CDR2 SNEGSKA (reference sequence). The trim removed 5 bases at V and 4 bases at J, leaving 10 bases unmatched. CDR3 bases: TGCAGTGCTGTGTCCGGGACAGGTGTTTACGAGCAGTACTTC. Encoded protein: CSAVSGTGVYEQYF.

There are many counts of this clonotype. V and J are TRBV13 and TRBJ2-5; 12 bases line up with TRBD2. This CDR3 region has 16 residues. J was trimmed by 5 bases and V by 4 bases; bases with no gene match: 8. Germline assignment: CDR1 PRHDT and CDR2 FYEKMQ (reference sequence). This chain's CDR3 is CASSSRTSGTAETQYF. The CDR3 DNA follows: TGTGCCAGCAGCTCTCGGACTAGCGGGACCGCGGAGACCCAGTACTTC.

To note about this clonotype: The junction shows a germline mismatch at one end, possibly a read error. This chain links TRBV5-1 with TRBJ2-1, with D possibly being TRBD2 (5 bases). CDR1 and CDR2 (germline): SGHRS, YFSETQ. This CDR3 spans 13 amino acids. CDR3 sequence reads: CASSLRVGNEQFF. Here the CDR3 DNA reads TGTGCCAGCAGCTTGAGGGTCGGAAATGAGCAGTTCTTC.

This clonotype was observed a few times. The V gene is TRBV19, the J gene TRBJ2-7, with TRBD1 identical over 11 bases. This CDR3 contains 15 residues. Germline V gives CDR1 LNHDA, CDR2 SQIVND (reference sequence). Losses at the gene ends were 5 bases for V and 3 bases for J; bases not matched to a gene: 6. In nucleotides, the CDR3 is TGTGCCAGTAGTCCTTCCGGGACAGGGGGCTACGAGCAGTACTTC. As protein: CASSPSGTGGYEQYF.

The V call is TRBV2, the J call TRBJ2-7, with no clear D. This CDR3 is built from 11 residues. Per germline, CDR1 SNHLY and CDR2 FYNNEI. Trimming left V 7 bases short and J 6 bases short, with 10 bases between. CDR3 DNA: TGTGCCAGCAATCCCATGAGCGAGCAGTACTTC. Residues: CASNPMSEQYF.

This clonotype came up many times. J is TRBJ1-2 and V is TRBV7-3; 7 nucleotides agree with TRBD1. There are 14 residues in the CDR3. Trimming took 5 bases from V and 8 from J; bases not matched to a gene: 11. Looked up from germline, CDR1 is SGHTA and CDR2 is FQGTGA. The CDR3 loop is CASSPTGQPRGYTF. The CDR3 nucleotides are TGTGCCAGCAGCCCGACGGGACAGCCGAGGGGCTACACCTTC.

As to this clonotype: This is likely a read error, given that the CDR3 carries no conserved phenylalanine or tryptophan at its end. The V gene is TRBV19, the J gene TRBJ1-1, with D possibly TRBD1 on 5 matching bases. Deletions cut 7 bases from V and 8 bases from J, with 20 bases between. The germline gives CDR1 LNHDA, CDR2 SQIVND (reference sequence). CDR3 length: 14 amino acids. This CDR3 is CASKPGLTYPEAFL. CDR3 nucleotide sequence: TGTGCCAGTAAACCGGGACTGACGTATCCGGAAGCTTTCCTT.